Reported below is one T cell receptor beta chain. The antigen is unknown. Profiling relied on immunoSEQ multiplex PCR, and the TCRdb table lists in-frame clones only, not all of them. This table holds 42,000 or so clones, approximately 83% found once. The entry originates in a study of OX40 agonist ivuxolimab in advanced cancers. Study summary: Patients were given ivuxolimab, an antibody that agonizes OX40 (CD134). Study outcomes and limitations: Circulating CD4+ and CD8+ T cells showed clonal expansion by week 6 at 0.1 to 3.0 mg/kg.

Germline CDR1 and CDR2: SEHNR and FQNEAQ (reference sequence). Trimming pared 6 bases from V and 4 bases from J, leaving 14 bases between. The CDR3 contains 14 residues. The TCR comes from an adult with an advanced solid tumor such as melanoma, head and neck, liver or kidney cancer. This sequence joins TRBV7-9 and TRBJ2-3; the D gene could be TRBD1 or TRBD2 (5 bases each). Here the sequenced sample was CD4+ or CD8+ T cells sorted from blood, taken in a trial of the OX40 agonist ivuxolimab. The CDR3 loop reads CASRGPWGSDTQYF. The CDR3, as DNA: TGTGCCAGCAGGGGTCCTTGGGGGTCAGATACGCAGTATTTT.